The 31 T cell receptor beta chains given below trace back to one sample, sequenced in a study of shared clonotypes between healthy human individuals. Naive CD8 cells, CD45RO-negative and positively selected for CCR7, excluded terminally differentiated effector memory CD45RA+ cells. Using immunoSEQ multiplex PCR, the repertoire was profiled, and TCRdb retains in-frame clones only, with some absent. The sample holds about 2.1 million clones, around 95% seen once. Sequenced input: naive CD8+ T cells from PBMCs. The origin of the receptors is a man younger than 35 in good health. Some clones in this sample may be carry-over from other donors' samples.

The chain joins TRBV28 to TRBJ2-2; the match to TRBD2 covers 11 bases. The CDR3 has 15 amino acids. The junction had 2 bases not matched to a gene; V was cut back by 2 bases and J by 6 bases. Per germline, CDR1 MDHEN and CDR2 SYDVKM. CDR3 sequence: CASSLRGLAAGELFF. CDR3 bases: TGTGCCAGCAGTTTAAGGGGACTAGCGGCCGGGGAGCTGTTTTTT.

This chain links TRBV15 with TRBJ2-1; 8 bases map to TRBD2. Trimming removed 5 bases from V and 5 bases from J; junction bases left unmatched: 11. Germline V gives CDR1 LNHNV, CDR2 YYDKDF (reference sequence). The CDR3 has 16 residues. The CDR3 DNA follows: TGTGCCACCAGCCCCAAGGGGACTAGAGTAAACAATGAGCAGTTCTTC. It is translated as CATSPKGTRVNNEQFF.

The chain joins TRBV5-1 to TRBJ2-2, with D maybe TRBD1 (5 bases). This CDR3 region has 16 residues. Germline CDR1 SGHRS, CDR2 YFSETQ. V lost 0 bases and J lost 3, with 12 bases in between. The CDR3 DNA reads TGCGCCAGCAGCTTGGAAGGGGTTTACTACACCGGGGAGCTGTTTTTT. Encoded protein: CASSLEGVYYTGELFF.

This rearrangement joins TRBV27 to TRBJ2-1; TRBD2 matches at 8 bases. The V gene's germline CDR1 is MNHEY and CDR2 SMNVEV (reference sequence). Trimming cost V 2 bases and J 8 bases; bases outside gene matches: 8. This CDR3 has 15 residues. CDR3 in DNA: TGTGCCAGCAGTTTACGAGGGACTAGTATATATGAGCAGTTCTTC. It specifies CASSLRGTSIYEQFF.

Comments on this clone: The sample carries other DNA sequences with the same CDR3. The chain has TRBV5-6 and TRBJ2-2; D is unclear. This CDR3 comprises 12 residues. The V end lost 4 bases, the J end lost 6 bases, and 7 bases lay between the germline ends. Germline-derived CDR1 and CDR2 are SGHDT and YYEEEE. CDR3 region: CASSLIAGELFF. CDR3 sequence (DNA): TGTGCCAGCAGCCTCATAGCCGGGGAGCTGTTTTTT.

The CDR3 is CASSLAGPARPQEQFF. The CDR3 coding sequence is TGTGCCAGCAGCTTAGCGGGCCCAGCGCGTCCCCAGGAGCAGTTCTTC. The chain combines TRBV11-3 with TRBJ2-1; no definite D call. With 1 base removed from V and 10 bases from J, the gap between germline ends came to 20 bases. Germline CDR1 and CDR2: SGHNT and YENEEA. CDR3 length: 16 amino acids.

This sequence joins TRBV4-1 and TRBJ2-3, with a possible D match to TRBD2 (6 bases). Germline V gene data show CDR1 as MGHRA and CDR2 as YSYEKL. The ends were cut back, 4 bases at V and 0 bases at J, with 14 bases in the middle. The length of the CDR3 is 16 residues. The CDR3 nucleotides are TGCGCCAGCAGCCCATCGACTAGTATTAGCACAGATACGCAGTATTTT. It encodes CASSPSTSISTDTQYF.

The genes are TRBV28 and TRBJ1-4, with TRBD1 identical over 10 bases. CDR1 is MDHEN, CDR2 SYDVKM, per germline. The CDR3 runs 17 residues. V gave up 2 bases and J gave up 5 bases; unmatched junction bases: 8. CDR3 protein: CASSLLTSGQGNEKLFF. The CDR3 DNA sequence: TGTGCCAGCAGTTTACTTACATCGGGACAGGGGAATGAAAAACTGTTTTTT. The full variable domain, its missing parts supplied by reference TRBV28 and TRBJ1-4, is DVKVTQSSRYLVKRTGEKVFLECVQDMDHENMFWYRQDPGLGLRLIYFSYDVKMKEKGDIPEGYSVSREKKERFSLILESASTNQTSMYLCASSLLTSGQGNEKLFFGSGTQLSVL.

The chain's CDR3 is CASSHTPPRSKTDTQYF. CDR3 DNA: TGTGCCAGCAGCCATACCCCACCCCGATCGAAGACAGATACGCAGTATTTT. V gene TRBV7-6 combines with J gene TRBJ2-3, with D unclear. This CDR3 has 17 amino acids. V was clipped by 5 bases and J by 3 bases, with 21 bases between them. The germline gives CDR1 SGHVS, CDR2 FNYEAQ.

The chain employs TRBV21-1 and TRBJ2-1; no check of the table's D call, TRBD2, against the DNA was made. TRBV21-1 is reported as a pseudogene. CDR3 length equals 10 residues. This CDR3 is CAGSPGEQFF. For the CDR3, the DNA is TGTGCCGGCAGCCCCGGGGAGCAGTTCTTC.

This chain connects TRBV19 to TRBJ2-3; TRBD1 matches 11 bases. Germline lookup yields CDR1 LNHDA and CDR2 SQIVND (reference sequence). The CDR3 runs 16 residues. V shed 6 bases and J 5 bases; nucleotides not matched to a gene: 10. CDR3 coding DNA: TGTGCCAGTAGCCGGCCGGACAGGGGGCAGGGAGATACGCAGTATTTT. Amino acids: CASSRPDRGQGDTQYF.

J is TRBJ2-2 and V is TRBV7-9, with 11 bases aligning to TRBD1. Germline assignment: CDR1 SEHNR and CDR2 FQNEAQ (reference sequence). With 8 bases clipped from V and 8 bases from J, the junction kept 7 bases outside the gene matches. This CDR3 contains 14 residues. The CDR3 is CASLGQGAFGELFF. The CDR3 DNA reads TGTGCCAGCCTCGGACAGGGGGCATTTGGGGAGCTGTTTTTT. The complete variable domain, with remaining parts taken from reference TRBV7-9 and TRBJ2-2, reads DTGVSQNPRHKITKRGQNVTFRCDPISEHNRLYWYRQTLGQGPEFLTYFQNEAQLEKSRLLSDRFSAERPKGSFSTLEIQRTEQGDSAMYLCASLGQGAFGELFFGEGSRLTVL.

V is TRBV5-8 and J is TRBJ1-2, with 9 bases fitting TRBD1. With V trimmed by 0 bases and J by 5 bases, 5 bases remained unmatched. Per the germline V gene, CDR1 is SGHTS and CDR2 is YDEGEE. The CDR3 extends over 15 amino acids. In DNA, the CDR3 is TGTGCCAGCAGCTTGGCGACAGGGGGGCGGTATGGCTACACCTTC. Its protein product is CASSLATGGRYGYTF.

The chain is built from TRBV5-1 and TRBJ1-4, with 10 bases matching TRBD1. The CDR3 runs 17 residues. Germline assignment: CDR1 SGHRS and CDR2 YFSETQ. Trimming removed 4 bases from V and 0 bases from J; junction bases left unmatched: 6. The CDR3 is CASSPRDRGATNEKLFF. CDR3 nucleotides: TGCGCCAGCAGCCCCAGGGACAGGGGCGCAACTAATGAAAAACTGTTTTTT.

This chain uses TRBV27 with TRBJ1-4, with D possibly matching TRBD1 (6 bases). Trimming cost V 5 bases and J 9 bases, with 22 bases left between them. CDR3 size: 16 residues. Germline V gene lookup returns CDR1 MNHEY and CDR2 SMNVEV (reference sequence). CDR3 bases: TGTGCCAGCAGTCCCTCAACAGGGCCGTTGAGTCAAAAACTGTTTTTT. It is translated as CASSPSTGPLSQKLFF. Complete variable domain (other parts from reference TRBV27 and TRBJ1-4): EAQVTQNPRYLITVTGKKLTVTCSQNMNHEYMSWYRQDPGLGLRQIYYSMNVEVTDKGDVPEGYKVSRKEKRNFPLILESPSPNQTSLYFCASSPSTGPLSQKLFFGSGTQLSVL.

This clone occurred a few times. V and J are TRBV25-1 and TRBJ1-2, with D unresolved. V was pared by 6 bases and J by 8 bases, with 16 bases between. Germline V gene lookup returns CDR1 MGHDK and CDR2 SYGVNS. This CDR3 region has 13 residues. CDR3 sequence (DNA): TGTGCCAGCAGGCCCGGACGGGGAGAAGGCTACACCTTC. Translated, it gives CASRPGRGEGYTF.

CDR3 nucleotides: TGTGCCTGGAGCCCCCCGATCAGCTACGAGCAGTACTTC. This gives the protein CAWSPPISYEQYF. This chain links TRBV30 with TRBJ2-7; D is unclear. This CDR3 comprises 13 residues. Germline loops: CDR1 GTSNPN, CDR2 SVGIG (reference sequence). V was cut by 3 bases and J by 3 bases, with 12 bases left in between.

On this clone: Other DNA sequences from this sample encode an identical CDR3 as well. This rearrangement joins TRBV27 to TRBJ2-7; D possibly corresponds to TRBD2 (5 bases). Trimming shortened V by 6 bases and J by 1 base, and 13 bases separated the two germline ends. The CDR3 totals 14 residues. The V gene's germline CDR1 is MNHEY and CDR2 SMNVEV (reference sequence). The CDR3 loop is CASSLRASSYEQYF. The CDR3 coding sequence is TGTGCCAGCAGCTTGAGGGCCTCATCCTACGAGCAGTACTTC.

In regard to this clone: Other DNA sequences within the sample encode an identical CDR3. This chain uses TRBV27 with TRBJ2-7, with 13 bases identical to TRBD2. The V gene end was trimmed by 8 bases and the J gene end by 7 bases; junction bases not matched to a gene: 5. The CDR3 length is 13 residues. Germline CDR1 MNHEY, CDR2 SMNVEV (reference sequence). CDR3: CASGTSGIYEQYF. The CDR3 DNA sequence: TGTGCCAGCGGGACTAGCGGGATATATGAGCAGTACTTC.

In its sample, this clone was seen once. This chain links TRBV7-2 with TRBJ2-1, with D possibly being TRBD1 (6 bases). Trimming took 5 bases from V and 10 from J, leaving 12 bases between them. The length of the CDR3 is 12 residues. Germline V gene data show CDR1 as SGHTA and CDR2 as FQGNSA. CDR3 DNA sequence: TGTGCCAGCAGCCGGATGAGGGGGGAGCAGTTCTTC. The encoded protein is CASSRMRGEQFF.

The chain couples TRBV7-9 to TRBJ2-7, with 7 nucleotides matching TRBD2. The ends lost 6 bases at V and 7 bases at J; junction bases unmatched: 9. There are 13 residues in the CDR3. CDR1 and CDR2 from the germline V gene are SEHNR and FQNEAQ (reference sequence). CDR3 DNA: TGTGCCAGCAGAGCCACGGGGGGAATTGAGCAGTACTTC. Translated, it gives CASRATGGIEQYF.

This clone appeared once. Other DNA variants within this sample encode the same CDR3. This chain connects TRBV7-9 to TRBJ1-5; D unresolved. The germline V gene encodes CDR1 SEHNR and CDR2 FQNEAQ (reference sequence). Trimming took off 1 base at V and 3 bases at J, with 7 bases between the two ends. The CDR3 covers 14 residues. CDR3 DNA sequence: TGTGCCAGCAGCTTAGGGCCTTCCAATCAGCCCCAGCATTTT. Translation gives CASSLGPSNQPQHF. The entire variable domain, with the rest obtained from reference TRBV7-9 and TRBJ1-5, is as follows: DTGVSQNPRHKITKRGQNVTFRCDPISEHNRLYWYRQTLGQGPEFLTYFQNEAQLEKSRLLSDRFSAERPKGSFSTLEIQRTEQGDSAMYLCASSLGPSNQPQHFGDGTRLSIL.

The V and J genes are TRBV28 and TRBJ1-2, with no clear D. The V gene lost 8 bases and the J gene lost 4 bases, with 20 bases spanning the gap. CDR1 is MDHEN, CDR2 SYDVKM, per germline. This CDR3 has 15 residues. In nucleotides, the CDR3 is TGTGCCAGCCCCCTGCTCGGAGGGTTAGGCTATGGCTACACCTTC. This encodes CASPLLGGLGYGYTF.

This clone was recorded only once. The same CDR3 is also encoded by other DNA sequences in this sample. V and J are TRBV4-1 and TRBJ2-7, with TRBD2 matching 11 bases. This CDR3 comprises 15 residues. In germline, CDR1 is MGHRA, CDR2 YSYEKL. The ends lost 3 bases at V and 1 base at J; junction bases unmatched: 2. As DNA, the CDR3 is TGCGCCAGCAGCCACCGACTAGCGGGGTCCTACGAGCAGTACTTC. Amino acid sequence: CASSHRLAGSYEQYF.

This clone was observed once. The chain recombines TRBV7-2 with TRBJ2-1; 7 bases are a match to TRBD1. Germline V CDR1 and CDR2: SGHTA, FQGNSA. This CDR3 spans 15 amino acids. The V and J ends lost 1 base and 2 bases, in that order; junction bases with no gene match: 2. CDR3 sequence reads: CASSLGGTAYNEQFF. The DNA for the CDR3 is TGTGCCAGCAGCTTAGGAGGGACAGCCTACAATGAGCAGTTCTTC.

This chain joins TRBV30 and TRBJ2-7, with 7 bases identical to TRBD2. The CDR3 totals 12 residues. V was pared by 2 bases and J by 7 bases, with 5 bases of the junction left unmatched. CDR1 is GTSNPN, CDR2 SVGIG, per germline (reference sequence). CDR3 loop: CAWSPGLGEQYF. The DNA of the CDR3 is TGTGCCTGGAGTCCTGGACTAGGGGAGCAGTACTTC.

The CDR3, as DNA: TGTGCCAGCAGCAAACGCCCCGGGACAGGGAACTTCCTCTGGAATCAGCCCCAGCATTTT. Its protein is CASSKRPGTGNFLWNQPQHF. The V gene is TRBV21-1, the J gene TRBJ1-5; the table assigns TRBD1, which was not confirmed against the DNA. TRBV21-1 is shown as a pseudogene. The CDR3 consists of 20 residues.

The chain carries TRBV12-5 and TRBJ2-7; D is unresolved. The CDR3 spans 12 residues. CDR1 and CDR2 from the germline V gene are LGHNT and FRNRAP. Trimming stripped 3 bases from V and 5 bases from J, with 8 bases between. The CDR3 spells CASGFGRDEQYF. CDR3 sequence (DNA): TGTGCTAGTGGTTTTGGGCGAGACGAGCAGTACTTC.

This chain joins TRBV9 and TRBJ2-1, with 10 bases lining up with TRBD2. The CDR3 extends over 18 amino acids. CDR1 is SGDLS and CDR2 is YYNGEE in the germline V gene. With V trimmed by 0 bases and J by 5 bases, 11 bases remained unmatched. This chain's CDR3 is CASSVELSSGSVHNEQFF. CDR3 in DNA: TGTGCCAGCAGCGTAGAATTATCTAGCGGGAGCGTGCACAATGAGCAGTTCTTC.

This clone was seen just once. The rearrangement uses TRBV2 and TRBJ2-3; 12 nucleotides agree with TRBD2. CDR3 length equals 18 residues. Germline lookup yields CDR1 SNHLY and CDR2 FYNNEI. The trim removed 0 bases at V and 3 bases at J, leaving 7 bases unmatched. The CDR3 DNA sequence: TGTGCCAGCAGTGAAGCTTTCGCTAGCGGGAGGGAAACAGATACGCAGTATTTT. Translation gives CASSEAFASGRETDTQYF.

The chain uses TRBV7-3 and TRBJ2-4, with D unclear. V was cut by 1 base and J by 5 bases, with 6 bases left in between. Germline V lookup: CDR1 SGHTA, CDR2 FQGTGA. This CDR3 has 13 residues. CDR3 amino acids: CASSLSSENIQYF. The CDR3 DNA sequence: TGTGCCAGCAGCTTAAGTTCCGAAAACATTCAGTACTTC.